A single sample is the source of the 22 T cell receptor beta chains below, sequenced in a study of OX40 agonist ivuxolimab in advanced cancers. The data were produced by immunoSEQ multiplex PCR, yet TCRdb's version contains in-frame clones alone and is incomplete. The sample lists about 47,000 clones, around 84% occurring once. Sequences were derived from CD4+ or CD8+ T cells sorted from blood, sampled in a trial of the OX40 agonist ivuxolimab. Receptor source: an adult with an advanced solid tumor such as melanoma, head and neck, liver or kidney cancer.

In its sample, this clone was seen once. The chain joins TRBV7-3 to TRBJ2-5; D gene ambiguous. V lost 1 base and J lost 3, with 6 bases in between. This CDR3 region has 13 residues. Germline V lookup: CDR1 SGHTA, CDR2 FQGTGA. CDR3 bases: TGTGCCAGCAGCTTAATCCCAGAAGAGACCCAGTACTTC. Encoded protein: CASSLIPEETQYF.

The chain uses TRBV7-6 and TRBJ2-5, with D tentatively TRBD1 or TRBD2 (5 bases each). Germline CDR1 and CDR2: SGHVS and FNYEAQ. The CDR3 has 16 amino acids. The ends were cut back, 1 base at V and 4 bases at J, with 16 bases in the middle. The CDR3 loop is CASSLEVGAGGETQYF. Here the CDR3 DNA reads TGTGCCAGCAGCTTAGAGGTAGGGGCCGGAGGAGAGACCCAGTACTTC. The entire variable domain, with the rest obtained from reference TRBV7-6 and TRBJ2-5, is as follows: GAGVSQSPRYKVTKRGQDVALRCDPISGHVSLYWYRQALGQGPEFLTYFNYEAQQDKSGLPNDRFSAERPEGSISTLTIQRTEQRDSAMYRCASSLEVGAGGETQYFGPGTRLLVL.

The chain combines TRBV28 with TRBJ2-7, with unresolved D. The germline V gene has CDR1 MDHEN and CDR2 SYDVKM. Trimming pared 0 bases from V and 0 bases from J, leaving 6 bases between. The CDR3 length is 14 residues. The CDR3 region has the DNA TGTGCCAGCAGTTTATGGGGGATCTCCTACGAGCAGTACTTC. Translating gives CASSLWGISYEQYF.

The J gene is TRBJ1-2, the V gene TRBV28; possibly TRBD1 for D (5 bases). With 5 bases removed from V and 4 bases from J, the gap between germline ends came to 11 bases. This CDR3 is 13 amino acids long. Per the germline V gene, CDR1 is MDHEN and CDR2 is SYDVKM. The CDR3 protein is CASSPDSGYGYTF. The CDR3 nucleotides read TGTGCCAGCAGTCCTGACAGCGGCTATGGCTACACCTTC.

The chain links TRBV5-4 to TRBJ2-2; 11 nucleotides agree with TRBD1. This CDR3 has 15 residues. Germline CDR1 is SGHNT and CDR2 is YYREEE (reference sequence). J gave up 6 bases and V 4 bases, and 5 bases lay outside the gene matches. In DNA, the CDR3 is TGTGCCAGCAGCCCGGGACAGGGGGTTGCCGGGGAGCTGTTTTTT. Protein sequence: CASSPGQGVAGELFF.

The CDR3 loop is CATSRVGLSSTDTQYF. As DNA, the CDR3 is TGTGCCACCAGCAGAGTGGGGTTATCTAGCACAGATACGCAGTATTTT. V gene TRBV15 combines with J gene TRBJ2-3; D is unresolved. From germline, CDR1 is LNHNV and CDR2 YYDKDF (reference sequence). Trimming removed 1 base from V and 0 bases from J, with 11 bases in between. CDR3 length equals 16 residues.

V is TRBV5-5 and J is TRBJ2-7, with D possibly TRBD2 on 5 matching bases. Trimming left V 3 bases short and J 5 bases short, with 24 bases between. The CDR3 covers 17 residues. Germline-derived CDR1 and CDR2 are SGHKS and YYEKEE (reference sequence). In nucleotides, the CDR3 is TGTGCCAGCAGCTGGGTACCGGGTCCCAAAAGCGGAAACGAGCAGTACTTC. Translation gives CASSWVPGPKSGNEQYF.

V usage is TRBV7-6 and J usage is TRBJ2-3, with TRBD2 matching over 11 bases. V shed 4 bases and J 5 bases; nucleotides not matched to a gene: 8. CDR3 size: 16 residues. The V gene's germline CDR1 is SGHVS and CDR2 FNYEAQ. CDR3 coding DNA: TGTGCCAGCAGCTCTTATAGCGGGGGGGCCGTAGATACGCAGTATTTT. It is translated as CASSSYSGGAVDTQYF.

This clone was observed a few times. V is TRBV27 and J is TRBJ2-2; D call uncertain. Per germline, CDR1 MNHEY and CDR2 SMNVEV (reference sequence). Trimming left V 5 bases short and J 7 bases short, with 8 bases between. The CDR3 sequence is 12 residues long. CDR3 sequence: CASSPGIGELFF. The CDR3 coding sequence is TGTGCCAGCAGTCCGGGTATCGGGGAGCTGTTTTTT.

The genes are TRBV7-8 and TRBJ1-1; D gene ambiguous. Germline V gene sequence: CDR1 SGHVS, CDR2 FQNEAQ. The CDR3 runs to 15 residues. Trimming removed 2 bases from V and 4 bases from J, with 14 bases in between. CDR3 DNA sequence: TGTGCCAGCAGCTTAACTGGGGTGGGGATCACTGAAGCTTTCTTT. Protein sequence: CASSLTGVGITEAFF.

V usage is TRBV27 and J usage is TRBJ1-2; weak D call: TRBD1 (5 bases). Germline lookup yields CDR1 MNHEY and CDR2 SMNVEV (reference sequence). This CDR3 spans 13 amino acids. The V gene lost 3 bases and the J gene lost 7 bases, with 12 bases spanning the gap. Here the CDR3 DNA reads TGTGCCAGCAGTTTTCGGGGGGGTGGTGGCTACACCTTC. Protein product: CASSFRGGGGYTF.

The CDR3 sequence is CASSLGGGMADTQYF. The CDR3 nucleotides read TGTGCCAGCAGTTTAGGCGGGGGGATGGCAGATACGCAGTATTTT. V usage is TRBV28 and J usage is TRBJ2-3; 8 nucleotides match TRBD2. CDR1 is MDHEN and CDR2 is SYDVKM in the germline V gene. V trimming: 2 bases; J trimming: 4 bases; junction bases outside the gene matches: 5. CDR3 length: 15 amino acids. The whole variable domain, remainder taken from reference TRBV28 and TRBJ2-3, is DVKVTQSSRYLVKRTGEKVFLECVQDMDHENMFWYRQDPGLGLRLIYFSYDVKMKEKGDIPEGYSVSREKKERFSLILESASTNQTSMYLCASSLGGGMADTQYFGPGTRLTVL.

The chain is built from TRBV7-9 and TRBJ2-3; D is perhaps TRBD2 (6 bases). From germline, CDR1 is SEHNR and CDR2 FQNEAQ (reference sequence). Between the trimmed V and J ends, which lost 5 bases and 0 bases, there was a span of 18 bases. The CDR3 spans 17 residues. This chain's CDR3 is CASSPGRLGPSTDTQYF. CDR3 nucleotide sequence: TGTGCCAGCAGCCCGGGGAGGCTGGGGCCAAGCACAGATACGCAGTATTTT.

The rearrangement links TRBV27 to TRBJ2-5; D tentatively fits TRBD1 or TRBD2 (6 bases each). Trimming removed 5 bases from V and 11 bases from J, with 27 bases in between. The CDR3 runs to 16 residues. In germline, CDR1 is MNHEY, CDR2 SMNVEV (reference sequence). Written as DNA, the CDR3 is TGTGCCAGCAGTCCGAACGGTGGGGGGCGCGTTCTTGAGCAGTACTTC. Its protein is CASSPNGGGRVLEQYF.

The rearrangement uses TRBV4-3 and TRBJ2-1; 12 nucleotides align to TRBD2. The germline gives CDR1 LGHNA, CDR2 YSLEER. The ends lost 3 bases at V and 5 bases at J; junction bases unmatched: 2. The CDR3 sequence is 15 residues long. The CDR3 protein is CASSHLAGGNNEQFF. The CDR3 DNA reads as TGCGCCAGCAGCCACCTAGCGGGGGGGAACAATGAGCAGTTCTTC.

This chain uses TRBV7-2 with TRBJ2-7; TRBD1 matches at 9 bases. CDR3 length: 15 residues. J gave up 2 bases and V 6 bases, and 8 bases lay outside the gene matches. CDR1 is SGHTA and CDR2 is FQGNSA in the germline V gene. In DNA, the CDR3 is TGTGCCAGCAGTTTTACAGGGGGCCTAACCTACGAGCAGTACTTC. Translated, it gives CASSFTGGLTYEQYF. The complete variable domain, with remaining parts taken from reference TRBV7-2 and TRBJ2-7, reads GAGVSQSPSNKVTEKGKDVELRCDPISGHTALYWYRQSLGQGLEFLIYFQGNSAPDKSGLPSDRFSAERTGGSVSTLTIQRTQQEDSAVYLCASSFTGGLTYEQYFGPGTRLTVT.

The chain carries TRBV27 and TRBJ2-1; possible D gene TRBD2, 6 bases. The germline gives CDR1 MNHEY, CDR2 SMNVEV (reference sequence). The CDR3 covers 14 residues. Trimming took 4 bases from V and 0 from J, leaving 7 bases between them. CDR3 loop: CASSWGGSYNEQFF. The CDR3 DNA reads TGTGCCAGCAGTTGGGGAGGCTCCTACAATGAGCAGTTCTTC.

The genes are TRBV28 and TRBJ1-4, with TRBD1 matching 11 bases. This CDR3 is built from 17 residues. Germline values: CDR1 MDHEN, CDR2 SYDVKM. V lost 2 bases to trimming and J lost 8 bases; unmatched junction nucleotides: 10. The CDR3 DNA reads TGTGCCAGCAGTTTAGAAAGAGGACAGGGGGCGCGAGAAAAACTGTTTTTT. Its translation is CASSLERGQGAREKLFF.

This clone has just one count. As DNA, the CDR3 is TGTGCCAGCTCACCACCGGCGGGGACAGGGGTAAGCTACGAGCAGTACTTC. Amino acid sequence: CASSPPAGTGVSYEQYF. V gene TRBV18 combines with J gene TRBJ2-7; 10 nucleotides match TRBD1. V dropped 0 bases and J dropped 3; count of bases not matched to a gene: 8. This CDR3 spans 17 amino acids. The V gene's germline CDR1 is KGHSH and CDR2 LQKENI.

The genes are TRBV4-3 and TRBJ1-5; 7 bases align to TRBD1. The CDR3 spans 17 residues. Germline V gene sequence: CDR1 LGHNA, CDR2 YSLEER. The V segment lost 4 bases and the J segment 4 bases; nucleotides outside the gene matches: 13. CDR3 coding DNA: TGCGCCAGCAGCCCAAAGGGTCGGACAGGCGGAAATCAGCCCCAGCATTTT. It encodes CASSPKGRTGGNQPQHF.

This chain uses TRBV6-1 with TRBJ1-4, with a tentative D call TRBD1 (5 bases). V was clipped by 3 bases and J by 7 bases, with 9 bases between them. Germline V gives CDR1 MNHNS, CDR2 SASEGT. The CDR3 sequence is 13 residues long. The CDR3 loop reads CASSDQGSEKLFF. CDR3 bases: TGTGCCAGCAGTGACCAGGGCAGTGAAAAACTGTTTTTT.

V usage is TRBV4-1 and J usage is TRBJ2-7; D is possibly TRBD2 (5 bases). The CDR3 covers 18 residues. V was trimmed by 2 bases and J by 4 bases, leaving 24 bases between them. Germline CDR1 reads MGHRA; CDR2 reads YSYEKL. The CDR3 protein is CASSQLGGSRGPWYEQYF. The CDR3 coding sequence is TGCGCCAGCAGCCAACTCGGCGGGTCGAGAGGGCCTTGGTACGAGCAGTACTTC.